This T cell receptor (beta chain) came from a study of STAT3 mutations in large granular lymphocyte leukemia. The wider study: Roughly half of the longitudinally sequenced T-LGLL patients carried detectable canonical activating STAT3 mutations. Immunosuppressive therapy was given to more than half of T-LGLL patients. Study-level findings and limits: In T-cell large granular lymphocyte leukemia, about half of patients showed multiple immunodominant subclonotypes. In about 30% of the 18 patients, new TCR clonotypes emerged after therapy.

With 2 bases removed from V and 3 bases from J, the gap between germline ends came to 20 bases. This CDR3 region has 16 residues. Germline V gene data show CDR1 as GTSNPN and CDR2 as SVGIG (reference sequence). Some 41,000 productive templates were obtained per sample on average. Assay: immunoSEQ multiplex PCR; the TCRdb copy retains only in-frame clones and omits some. The sample carries around 29,000 clones, approximately 83% recorded once. A note on this clone: Its antigen is unknown.

Sequenced: peripheral blood mononuclear cells. The V gene is TRBV30, the J gene TRBJ2-7, with a tentative D call TRBD1 (5 bases). The clonotype originates from a man in his sixties with T-cell large granular lymphocyte leukemia. Some clones in this sample may be carry-over from other donors' samples. CDR3 coding DNA: TGTGCCTGGAGTCCTCCAGGGTTGAAGGCCAACTACGAGCAGTACTTC. Its protein product is CAWSPPGLKANYEQYF.